One and the same sample provided the 23 T cell receptor beta chains below, sequenced in a study of shared clonotypes between healthy human individuals. The protocol was immunoSEQ multiplex PCR, while the TCRdb copy is restricted to in-frame clones and leaves out a portion. The sample holds hundreds of thousands of clones, around 72% seen once. Sequencing input: memory CD4+ T cells sorted from blood. The subset is: CD45RA-negative fraction. These receptors originate from a woman in her thirties in good health.

To note about this clone: Other DNA sequences in the same sample also yield this CDR3. The V gene is TRBV7-9, the J gene TRBJ2-3; TRBD1 agrees at 8 bases. Germline trimming cut 5 bases from V and 2 bases from J; bases unmatched to any gene: 6. CDR1 SEHNR and CDR2 FQNEAQ come from the germline V gene (reference sequence). The CDR3 length is 15 residues. The CDR3 sequence is CASSPGQVLTDTQYF. CDR3 nucleotides: TGTGCCAGCAGCCCGGGACAGGTCCTCACAGATACGCAGTATTTT.

The chain links TRBV28 to TRBJ2-1; D is ambiguous. Germline lookup yields CDR1 MDHEN and CDR2 SYDVKM. The CDR3 sequence is 11 residues long. Trimming took 4 bases from V and 8 from J, leaving 6 bases between them. The CDR3 sequence: CASSSRDEQFF. CDR3 DNA: TGTGCCAGCAGTTCCCGGGATGAGCAGTTCTTC.

The V gene is TRBV7-8, the J gene TRBJ2-7; 12 bases match TRBD2. The V gene's germline CDR1 is SGHVS and CDR2 FQNEAQ. CDR3 size: 17 residues. J lost 3 bases, V lost 2 bases, and 8 bases had no gene match. The CDR3 is CASSLRLAGVSGYEQYF. The CDR3 DNA reads TGTGCCAGCAGCTTAAGACTAGCGGGAGTATCGGGCTACGAGCAGTACTTC.

The rearrangement links TRBV5-4 to TRBJ2-3; D unresolved. This CDR3 is built from 15 residues. Trimming took off 3 bases at V and 2 bases at J, with 13 bases between the two ends. From germline, CDR1 is SGHNT and CDR2 YYREEE (reference sequence). The CDR3, as DNA: TGTGCCAGCAGCTCCGGAACCGTAATCACAGATACGCAGTATTTT. This gives the protein CASSSGTVITDTQYF.

In regard to this clone: This specimen includes other DNA sequences encoding the same CDR3. J is TRBJ1-3 and V is TRBV5-1; a possible D gene is TRBD1 (5 bases). Germline V gives CDR1 SGHRS, CDR2 YFSETQ. Trimming removed 2 bases at V and 4 bases at J, with 10 bases between. The CDR3 is 14 residues long. This chain's CDR3 is CASSLGTSGNTIYF. The CDR3 nucleotides are TGCGCCAGCAGCTTAGGGACTTCCGGAAACACCATATATTTT.

The gene calls are TRBV5-1 and TRBJ2-1; TRBD2 agrees at 9 bases. Losses at the gene ends were 4 bases for V and 5 bases for J; bases not matched to a gene: 7. The CDR3 is made up of 15 amino acids. Germline V gene data show CDR1 as SGHRS and CDR2 as YFSETQ. The CDR3 region is CASSQMAGGNNEQFF. The CDR3 nucleotides are TGCGCCAGCAGCCAAATGGCGGGAGGGAACAATGAGCAGTTCTTC. The full variable domain, rest sourced from reference TRBV5-1 and TRBJ2-1, is KAGVTQTPRYLIKTRGQQVTLSCSPISGHRSVSWYQQTPGQGLQFLFEYFSETQRNKGNFPGRFSGRQFSNSRSEMNVSTLELGDSALYLCASSQMAGGNNEQFFGPGTRLTVL.

At least ten counts were recorded for this clone. This CDR3 is also generated by other DNA sequences in the sample. The genes are TRBV5-1 and TRBJ1-2; the D is unclear. The germline CDR1 and CDR2 sequences are SGHRS and YFSETQ. The ends were cut back, 0 bases at V and 1 base at J, with 4 bases in the middle. CDR3 size: 13 residues. CDR3 region: CASSLDGNYGYTF. The CDR3 DNA reads as TGCGCCAGCAGCTTGGACGGTAACTATGGCTACACCTTC. The full variable domain, with the rest looked up from reference TRBV5-1 and TRBJ1-2, is KAGVTQTPRYLIKTRGQQVTLSCSPISGHRSVSWYQQTPGQGLQFLFEYFSETQRNKGNFPGRFSGRQFSNSRSEMNVSTLELGDSALYLCASSLDGNYGYTFGSGTRLTVV.

This chain links TRBV15 with TRBJ1-5; 11 nucleotides match TRBD1. CDR1 and CDR2 (germline): LNHNV, YYDKDF (reference sequence). With V trimmed by 1 base and J by 6 bases, 5 bases remained unmatched. This CDR3 region has 16 residues. CDR3 sequence: CATSRGDRGTGQPQHF. In DNA, the CDR3 is TGTGCCACCAGCAGAGGGGACAGGGGGACAGGTCAGCCCCAGCATTTT.

V gene TRBV6-6 combines with J gene TRBJ2-7; 9 bases match TRBD2. CDR3 length equals 13 residues. Germline V gives CDR1 MNHNY, CDR2 SVGAGI (reference sequence). Losses at the gene ends were 10 bases for V and 2 bases for J; bases not matched to a gene: 6. DNA of the CDR3: TGTGCCACCTCTAGCGGGACTCCCTACGAGCAGTACTTC. It yields the protein CATSSGTPYEQYF.

CDR3 protein: CASKQGSSGNTIYF. CDR3 nucleotide sequence: TGTGCCAGTAAGCAGGGAAGCTCTGGAAACACCATATATTTT. The rearrangement joins TRBV19 to TRBJ1-3, with D perhaps TRBD1 (5 bases). This CDR3 contains 14 residues. Germline-derived CDR1 and CDR2 are LNHDA and SQIVND (reference sequence). V gave up 7 bases and J gave up 0 bases, with 10 bases separating them.

The V call is TRBV15, the J call TRBJ1-2; D might be TRBD1 (6 bases). Trimming shortened V by 0 bases and J by 6 bases, and 8 bases separated the two germline ends. This CDR3 is 13 amino acids long. Germline CDR1 is LNHNV and CDR2 is YYDKDF (reference sequence). The CDR3 sequence: CATSRERTDGYTF. The DNA for the CDR3 is TGTGCCACCAGCAGAGAGAGGACAGATGGCTACACCTTC.

This clone showed up many times. The V call is TRBV28, the J call TRBJ1-2; no clear D. The CDR3 extends over 11 amino acids. V was pared by 5 bases and J by 3 bases, with 4 bases between. Germline CDR1 and CDR2: MDHEN and SYDVKM. The CDR3, as DNA: TGTGCCAGCAGTACCGACTATGGCTACACCTTC. This encodes CASSTDYGYTF.

The rearrangement uses TRBV5-1 and TRBJ2-2; 7 bases fit TRBD1. The CDR3 loop spans 15 amino acids. Germline V gives CDR1 SGHRS, CDR2 YFSETQ. V shed 3 bases and J 3 bases; nucleotides not matched to a gene: 5. The CDR3 reads CASSYGDRDTGELFF. In DNA form, the CDR3 reads TGCGCCAGCAGCTACGGGGACAGAGACACCGGGGAGCTGTTTTTT.

This clone came up many times. The V and J genes are TRBV5-6 and TRBJ2-7, with a tentative D call TRBD1 (5 bases). Germline-derived CDR1 and CDR2 are SGHDT and YYEEEE. V was shortened by 3 bases and J by 1 base, with 20 bases between the two germline ends. The CDR3 consists of 17 residues. The CDR3 DNA is TGTGCCAGCAGCTCAGGGCCGGCAGTGCACACATCCTACGAGCAGTACTTC. It is translated as CASSSGPAVHTSYEQYF.

V usage is TRBV7-9 and J usage is TRBJ2-1, with 8 bases matching TRBD1. Germline V lookup: CDR1 SEHNR, CDR2 FQNEAQ (reference sequence). This CDR3 is built from 15 residues. Trimming removed 6 bases from V and 1 base from J; junction bases left unmatched: 5. Written as DNA, the CDR3 is TGTGCCAGCAGTAACCGGGACAGGTCCTACAATGAGCAGTTCTTC. It encodes CASSNRDRSYNEQFF.

The V call is TRBV19, the J call TRBJ2-5, with 10 bases fitting TRBD2. The CDR3 has 16 residues. Germline trimming cut 5 bases from V and 5 bases from J; bases unmatched to any gene: 11. Germline CDR1 is LNHDA and CDR2 is SQIVND (reference sequence). Here the CDR3 DNA reads TGTGCCAGTAGTGATAATAGACTAGCGGGTATCGAGACCCAGTACTTC. It yields the protein CASSDNRLAGIETQYF.

The rearrangement joins TRBV2 to TRBJ1-5; D is undetermined. This CDR3 comprises 13 residues. CDR1 and CDR2 from the germline V gene are SNHLY and FYNNEI. V was pared by 4 bases and J by 4 bases, with 8 bases between. For the CDR3, the DNA is TGTGCCAGCAGTGGGACGTGGAATCAGCCCCAGCATTTT. Its protein is CASSGTWNQPQHF.

J is TRBJ2-3 and V is TRBV7-2, with D uncertain. Trimming left V 1 base short and J 1 base short, with 15 bases between. Germline CDR1 and CDR2: SGHTA and FQGNSA. CDR3 length: 17 amino acids. CDR3 loop: CASSLVGASKGTDTQYF. In DNA form, the CDR3 reads TGTGCCAGCAGCTTAGTTGGCGCTAGTAAAGGCACAGATACGCAGTATTTT.

The J gene is TRBJ2-5, the V gene TRBV15, with TRBD2 matching 12 bases. With V trimmed by 2 bases and J by 4 bases, 8 bases remained unmatched. Looked up from germline, CDR1 is LNHNV and CDR2 is YYDKDF (reference sequence). The CDR3 runs 17 residues. CDR3 coding DNA: TGTGCCACCAGCAGATTCTCCCTAGCGGGAGGGGGAGAGACCCAGTACTTC. Translating gives CATSRFSLAGGGETQYF.

The J gene is TRBJ2-4, the V gene TRBV19; 9 bases line up with TRBD1. Germline CDR1 is LNHDA and CDR2 is SQIVND (reference sequence). The CDR3 sequence is 15 residues long. The V and J ends lost 3 bases and 6 bases, in that order; junction bases with no gene match: 6. CDR3 protein: CASSMGTGRVNIQYF. DNA for the CDR3: TGTGCCAGTAGTATGGGGACAGGGAGGGTAAACATTCAGTACTTC.

The chain links TRBV7-2 to TRBJ2-7; 11 bases fit TRBD1. The germline gives CDR1 SGHTA, CDR2 FQGNSA. V lost 4 bases to trimming and J lost 0 bases; unmatched junction nucleotides: 2. CDR3 length: 15 amino acids. This CDR3 reads CASSWDRGTSYEQYF. CDR3 coding DNA: TGTGCCAGCAGCTGGGACAGGGGGACCTCCTACGAGCAGTACTTC.

Only one count was recorded for this clone. This chain uses TRBV5-1 with TRBJ2-7; the match to TRBD1 covers 8 bases. The germline gives CDR1 SGHRS, CDR2 YFSETQ. Losses at the gene ends were 2 bases for V and 5 bases for J; bases not matched to a gene: 15. The CDR3 has 17 amino acids. This CDR3 is CASSFSGGRSLRDEQYF. In nucleotides, the CDR3 is TGCGCCAGCAGCTTCTCAGGGGGCAGGAGCCTAAGGGACGAGCAGTACTTC.

The rearrangement links TRBV18 to TRBJ2-2, with a tentative D call TRBD2 (5 bases). The V gene lost 6 bases and the J gene lost 5 bases, with 16 bases spanning the gap. Germline assignment: CDR1 KGHSH and CDR2 LQKENI. The CDR3 is 15 residues long. The CDR3 nucleotides read TGTGCCAGCTCTCAATCCAGAGGGCGTACCGGGGAGCTGTTTTTT. This translates into CASSQSRGRTGELFF.